This T cell receptor beta chain was identified in a study of shared clonotypes between healthy human individuals. On this clone: The target antigen is unknown. Other DNA sequences in this specimen translate into the identical CDR3.

Naive CD8 populations comprised CD45RO-negative cells positively selected for CCR7, excluding terminally differentiated effector memory CD45RA+ cells. Study-wide results and limits: Estimated richness was generally greater in naive than memory subsets.

Germline V lookup: CDR1 SGHAT, CDR2 FQNNGV. The CDR3 spans 14 residues. The V end lost 3 bases, the J end lost 3 bases, and 12 bases lay between the germline ends. Some clones are missing from TCRdb's copy, which holds only in-frame ones; the method was immunoSEQ multiplex PCR. Among about 2 million clones listed, less than 95% were seen once. Sequenced sample: naive CD8+ T cells sorted from blood. The source of this sequence is a man aged 18 to 30 in good health. The chain carries TRBV11-2 and TRBJ2-7; D possibly corresponds to TRBD1 (6 bases). In DNA, the CDR3 is TGTGCCAGCAGCTTGGGTACAGGGATCTACGAGCAGTACTTC. Amino acid sequence: CASSLGTGIYEQYF.